Below, 17 T cell receptor beta chains from the same sample are listed, as sequenced in a study of T-cell memory formation after mild COVID-19 (dated by TCRdb to the early 2020s). Receptor amplification or capture employed 5' RACE. Reads for this sample came from an Illumina NovaSeq 6000. The public reads were reprocessed in TCRdb via fastp at Q25 and MiXCR, keeping in-frame beta chains. Here each entry gathers all rows of one CDR3 protein and keeps the most common genes and DNA. The sample has 200,000 to 250,000 distinct CDR3 sequences on record, over 9.5% of them singletons. Clones ranked in the top ten supply roughly 3.5% of the sample. Sequencing input: PBMCs or a T cell subset sorted from them (not recorded which). All receptors come from a man aged 18 to 35 who had mild COVID-19 (a few samples of this study predate the infection). The sample titles of this study are shuffled in the database, so cell type and time point are left out; the donor was told from shared clones.

This clonotype has a handful of counts. The chain carries TRBV20-1 and TRBJ2-1; 9 bases line up with TRBD1. J was trimmed by 7 bases and V by 6 bases; bases with no gene match: 10. Germline CDR1 reads DFQATT; CDR2 reads SNEGSKA (reference sequence). This CDR3 comprises 14 residues. CDR3 sequence: CSASGTGRLNEQFF. The CDR3, as DNA: TGCAGTGCGAGCGGGACAGGGAGGTTGAATGAGCAGTTCTTC.

The V call is TRBV29-1, the J call TRBJ2-5; 7 nucleotides align to TRBD1. The CDR3 sequence is 12 residues long. Germline CDR1 and CDR2: SQVTM and ANQGSEA. Trimming removed 6 bases from V and 1 base from J; junction bases left unmatched: 2. This CDR3 reads CSVGQSQETQYF. CDR3 coding DNA: TGCAGCGTGGGACAGTCCCAAGAGACCCAGTACTTC.

The rearrangement uses TRBV2 and TRBJ2-1; TRBD2 matches 9 bases. Germline V gene sequence: CDR1 SNHLY, CDR2 FYNNEI. This CDR3 spans 13 amino acids. Trimming removed 3 bases from V and 12 bases from J; junction bases left unmatched: 6. CDR3 DNA sequence: TGTGCCAGCAGTGAGGGTGTAGCGGGGGTGCAGTTCTTC. Amino acid sequence: CASSEGVAGVQFF.

The V and J genes are TRBV14 and TRBJ2-5; a possible D gene is TRBD2 (5 bases). V was pared by 4 bases and J by 5 bases, with 14 bases between. The CDR3 runs 14 residues. Germline V lookup: CDR1 SGHDN, CDR2 FVKESK. The CDR3 region has the DNA TGTGCCAGCAGCCGGAACGGGATTCGCGAGACCCAGTACTTC. Translated, it gives CASSRNGIRETQYF. The full variable domain, rest sourced from reference TRBV14 and TRBJ2-5, is EAGVTQFPSHSVIEKGQTVTLRCDPISGHDNLYWYRRVMGKEIKFLLHFVKESKQDESGMPNNRFLAERTGGTYSTLKVQPAELEDSGVYFCASSRNGIRETQYFGPGTRLLVL.

This clonotype was recorded at least ten times. The chain uses TRBV9 and TRBJ2-5, with D possibly being TRBD1 or TRBD2 (6 bases each). The CDR3 totals 14 residues. The V end lost 0 bases, the J end lost 6 bases, and 12 bases lay between the germline ends. Germline V gives CDR1 SGDLS, CDR2 YYNGEE. The CDR3 here is CASSVEGGWQTQYF. CDR3 in DNA: TGTGCCAGCAGCGTAGAGGGGGGCTGGCAGACCCAGTACTTC.

The sample holds a few counts of this clonotype. The rearrangement joins TRBV5-1 to TRBJ1-3; 7 bases agree with TRBD1. Trimming at V came to 5 bases and at J to 3 bases, leaving 5 bases not matched to a gene. Germline V gene sequence: CDR1 SGHRS, CDR2 YFSETQ. The CDR3 length is 14 residues. CDR3: CASRGTAVGNTIYF. Here the CDR3 DNA reads TGCGCCAGCAGAGGGACAGCGGTTGGAAACACCATATATTTT.

The chain has TRBV5-5 and TRBJ1-5; no reliable D call. The V gene lost 4 bases and the J gene lost 6 bases, with 8 bases spanning the gap. This CDR3 has 12 amino acids. Germline lookup yields CDR1 SGHKS and CDR2 YYEKEE (reference sequence). Here the CDR3 reads CASSGPGQPQHF. Written as DNA, the CDR3 is TGTGCCAGCAGCGGGCCAGGTCAGCCCCAGCATTTT.

This clonotype was picked up a small number of times. V and J are TRBV6-6 and TRBJ2-5, with 8 bases that match TRBD2. The CDR3 extends over 13 amino acids. V was pared by 6 bases and J by 5 bases, with 5 bases of the junction left unmatched. Germline loops: CDR1 MNHNY, CDR2 SVGAGI (reference sequence). CDR3 region: CASSGGAAETQYF. Here the CDR3 DNA reads TGTGCCAGCAGCGGGGGGGCCGCCGAGACCCAGTACTTC.

CDR3 amino acids: CASSQRTEEETQYF. The CDR3 bases are TGCGCCAGCAGTCAACGGACGGAAGAAGAGACCCAGTACTTC. This chain joins TRBV23-1 and TRBJ2-5, with no clear D. TRBV23-1 is identified as an open reading frame with a role that is uncertain. Trimming took off 2 bases at V and 3 bases at J, with 10 bases between the two ends. The CDR3 loop spans 14 amino acids.

This rearrangement joins TRBV18 to TRBJ2-2; D is undetermined. V lost 3 bases and J 0 bases, leaving 11 bases between the germline ends. The CDR3 is made up of 16 amino acids. Germline loops: CDR1 KGHSH, CDR2 LQKENI. CDR3 sequence: CASSPMAASNTGELFF. Here the CDR3 DNA reads TGTGCCAGCTCACCTATGGCGGCATCGAACACCGGGGAGCTGTTTTTT.

On this clonotype: A much larger clone is a single base away; this may be a read error. CDR3 bases: TGCAGTGCTAGAGAAAACCGGGGACGCCCAGATACGCAGTATTTT. It encodes CSARENRGRPDTQYF. The V and J genes are TRBV20-1 and TRBJ2-3, with D possibly being TRBD1 or TRBD2 (5 bases each). Trimming cost V 0 bases and J 4 bases, with 14 bases left between them. Germline values: CDR1 DFQATT, CDR2 SNEGSKA (reference sequence). The CDR3 covers 15 residues.

The genes are TRBV5-1 and TRBJ2-5; D not certain. This CDR3 has 14 residues. Germline V lookup: CDR1 SGHRS, CDR2 YFSETQ. Trimming pared 0 bases from V and 3 bases from J, leaving 9 bases between. CDR3 loop: CASSLVTQKETQYF. CDR3 coding DNA: TGCGCCAGCAGCTTGGTCACTCAGAAAGAGACCCAGTACTTC.

This clonotype was found a few times. The chain recombines TRBV5-1 with TRBJ2-2; possibly TRBD1 for D (6 bases). The germline V gene encodes CDR1 SGHRS and CDR2 YFSETQ. The CDR3 extends over 16 amino acids. V dropped 0 bases and J dropped 2 bases, with 11 bases sitting between them. The CDR3 sequence: CASSLVLGANTGELFF. CDR3 bases: TGCGCCAGCAGCTTGGTTCTGGGGGCAAACACCGGGGAGCTGTTTTTT.

Many counts were recorded for this clonotype. The chain links TRBV5-1 to TRBJ2-6; 9 positions match TRBD1. With 5 bases clipped from V and 0 bases from J, the junction kept 9 bases outside the gene matches. The CDR3 spans 18 residues. Germline values: CDR1 SGHRS, CDR2 YFSETQ. The CDR3 region is CASRRDREMFSGANVLTF. In DNA form, the CDR3 reads TGCGCCAGCAGGCGGGACAGGGAAATGTTCTCTGGGGCCAACGTCCTGACTTTC.

The genes are TRBV5-5 and TRBJ1-1; 11 bases agree with TRBD1. Trimming removed 6 bases from V and 3 bases from J; junction bases left unmatched: 4. The length of the CDR3 is 14 residues. CDR1 and CDR2 (germline): SGHKS, YYEKEE (reference sequence). Written as DNA, the CDR3 is TGTGCCAGCACCAGGACAGGGGGCTACACTGAAGCTTTCTTT. Translating gives CASTRTGGYTEAFF. Based on the CDR3 plus reference TRBV5-5 and TRBJ1-1, the full variable domain is DAGVTQSPTHLIKTRGQQVTLRCSPISGHKSVSWYQQVLGQGPQFIFQYYEKEERGRGNFPDRFSARQFPNYSSELNVNALLLGDSALYLCASTRTGGYTEAFFGQGTRLTVV.

This clonotype occurred many times. The V call is TRBV6-2 or TRBV6-3, the J call TRBJ2-2; 9 bases match TRBD1. CDR3 size: 16 residues. Germline CDR1 reads MNHEY; CDR2 reads SVGEGT. Trimming took 8 bases from V and 4 from J; bases not matched to a gene: 11. The CDR3 DNA is TGTGCCAGCGGGGACAGGGAGAATTCGGGCACCGGGGAGCTGTTTTTT. This encodes CASGDRENSGTGELFF.

In its sample, this clonotype was seen a few times. The V and J genes are TRBV2 and TRBJ2-7; no definite D call. Trimming removed 7 bases at V and 4 bases at J, with 5 bases between. The CDR3 covers 10 residues. The germline V gene has CDR1 SNHLY and CDR2 FYNNEI. Here the CDR3 reads CASKEYEQYF. The CDR3 region has the DNA TGTGCCAGCAAGGAATACGAGCAGTACTTC. The full variable domain, in which reference TRBV2 and TRBJ2-7 provide the parts outside the CDR3, is EPEVTQTPSHQVTQMGQEVILRCVPISNHLYFYWYRQILGQKVEFLVSFYNNEISEKSEIFDDQFSVERPDGSNFTLKIRSTKLEDSAMYFCASKEYEQYFGPGTRLTVT.